This TCR beta chain was found in a study of beta chain features in type 1 diabetes. The wider study: Sorted cell examination encompassed approximately 110 million cells across all samples.

Markers CD45RO/CCR7/CD25/CD127/CD95/CD27 served to sort CD4+ naive, central memory, regulatory and stem cell-like memory cells. Populations isolated by sorting all had purity greater than 95%. Study observations and caveats: Shortening that was moderate but significant affected the TCRB CDR3s of Type 1 diabetes patients in all four CD4+ subsets. Using cDNA template may skew counts toward highly expressing activated cells.

Reverse transcribing all isolated RNA meant expressed TCRB transcripts were sequenced. This table comes from immunoSEQ multiplex PCR, and its TCRdb copy is limited to in-frame clones, with some not included. The table shows roughly 300,000 clones, with roughly an eighth occurring only once. Details on this clone: Antigen specificity is unknown.

Specimen: naive CD4+ T cells from blood. This clonotype was obtained from a man aged 25-40 years with type 1 diabetes.

The chain's CDR3 is CASSRGTETDTQYF. DNA of the CDR3: TGTGCCAGCAGCCGGGGGACCGAGACAGATACGCAGTATTTT. The chain carries TRBV7-3 and TRBJ2-3; possible D gene TRBD2, 6 bases. The CDR3 loop spans 14 amino acids. Trimming left V 5 bases short and J 3 bases short, with 12 bases between. Germline CDR1 SGHTA, CDR2 FQGTGA.